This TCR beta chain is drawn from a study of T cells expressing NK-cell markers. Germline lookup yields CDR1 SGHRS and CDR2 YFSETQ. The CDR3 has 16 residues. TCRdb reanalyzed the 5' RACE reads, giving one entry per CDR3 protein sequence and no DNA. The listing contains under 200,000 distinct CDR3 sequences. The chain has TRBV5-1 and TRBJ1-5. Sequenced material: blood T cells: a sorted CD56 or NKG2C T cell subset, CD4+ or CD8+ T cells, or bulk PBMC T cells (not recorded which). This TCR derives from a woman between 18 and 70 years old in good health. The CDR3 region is CASSLGQVPSNQPQHF.